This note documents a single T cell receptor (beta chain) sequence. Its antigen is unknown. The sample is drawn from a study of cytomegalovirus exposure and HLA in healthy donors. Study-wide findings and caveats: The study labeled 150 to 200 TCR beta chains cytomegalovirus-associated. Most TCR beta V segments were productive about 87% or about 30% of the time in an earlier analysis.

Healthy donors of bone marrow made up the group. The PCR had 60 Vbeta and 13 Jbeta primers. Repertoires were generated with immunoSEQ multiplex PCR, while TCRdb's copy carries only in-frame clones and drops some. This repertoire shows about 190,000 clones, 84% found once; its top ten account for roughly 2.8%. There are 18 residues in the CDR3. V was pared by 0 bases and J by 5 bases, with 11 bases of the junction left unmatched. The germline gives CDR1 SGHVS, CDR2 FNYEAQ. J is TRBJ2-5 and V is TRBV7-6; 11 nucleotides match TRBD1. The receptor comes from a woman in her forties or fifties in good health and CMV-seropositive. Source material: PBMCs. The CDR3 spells CASSLADAGTGGFETQYF. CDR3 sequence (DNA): TGTGCCAGCAGCTTAGCGGACGCCGGGACAGGGGGTTTCGAGACCCAGTACTTC.